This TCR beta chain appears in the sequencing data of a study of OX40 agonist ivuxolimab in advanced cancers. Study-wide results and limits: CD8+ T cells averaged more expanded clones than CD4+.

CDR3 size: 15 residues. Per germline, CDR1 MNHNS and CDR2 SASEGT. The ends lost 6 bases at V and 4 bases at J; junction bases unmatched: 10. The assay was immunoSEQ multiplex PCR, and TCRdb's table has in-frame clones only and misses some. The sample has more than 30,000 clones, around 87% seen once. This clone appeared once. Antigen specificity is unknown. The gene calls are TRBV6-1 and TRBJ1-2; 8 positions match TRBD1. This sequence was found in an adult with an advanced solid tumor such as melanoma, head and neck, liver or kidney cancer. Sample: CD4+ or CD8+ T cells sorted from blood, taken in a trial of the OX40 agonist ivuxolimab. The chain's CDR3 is CASSATGGIGYGYTF. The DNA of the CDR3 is TGTGCCAGCAGCGCTACAGGGGGTATCGGCTATGGCTACACCTTC.